A selection of T cell receptor beta chains follows, all from one sample in a study of blood T cell repertoires in COVID-19. Profiling relied on immunoSEQ multiplex PCR, and the TCRdb table lists in-frame clones only, not all of them. The sample comprises 130,000 to 150,000 clones, roughly 80% of which are singletons, and 7% to 10% rests with the top ten. The sequenced material came from peripheral blood. These receptors originate from a human donor with acute or convalescent COVID-19. The donor label of this sample is uncertain. The CDR3 runs from the conserved cysteine through the conserved F or W. Fields, in order: V gene, clone size, D gene, J gene, CDR3 DNA, CDR3 protein. A D gene is named only where the DNA matches it firmly. Not every row has a clone size; where given, it reads once, few, many or a size class.

v_gene: TRBV9
abundance: NA
d_gene: NA
j_gene: TRBJ2-3
CDR3nt: TGTGCCAGCAGCGTAGGGGTGACAAGCTCCACAGATACGCAGTATTTT
CDR3aa: CASSVGVTSSTDTQYF

v_gene: TRBV15
abundance: NA
d_gene: NA
j_gene: TRBJ1-2
CDR3nt: TGTGCCACCAGCACCGGGACTTACTATGGCTACACCTTC
CDR3aa: CATSTGTYYGYTF

v_gene: TRBV5-4
abundance: NA
d_gene: NA
j_gene: TRBJ1-2
CDR3nt: TGTGCCAGCAATCCGGAGGGGAGGGAGAACTATGGCTACACCTTC
CDR3aa: CASNPEGRENYGYTF

v_gene: TRBV6-1
abundance: NA
d_gene: TRBD1
j_gene: TRBJ2-7
CDR3nt: TGTGCCAGCAGTGAAGCTGAGACAGGGTCTTCCTACGAGCAGTACTTC
CDR3aa: CASSEAETGSSYEQYF

v_gene: TRBV24-1
abundance: NA
d_gene: TRBD2
j_gene: TRBJ2-5
CDR3nt: TGTGCCACCAGTGACCCTGGGACTAGCGGGAAGGAGACCCAGTACTTC
CDR3aa: CATSDPGTSGKETQYF

v_gene: TRBV5-1
abundance: NA
d_gene: NA
j_gene: TRBJ1-2
CDR3nt: TGCGCCAGCAGGGAGGACAGTAACTATGGCTACACCTTC
CDR3aa: CASREDSNYGYTF

v_gene: TRBV13
abundance: NA
d_gene: NA
j_gene: TRBJ2-1
CDR3nt: TGTGCCAGCAGCCCGGACGGACTCAATGAGCAGTTCTTC
CDR3aa: CASSPDGLNEQFF

v_gene: TRBV29-1
abundance: NA
d_gene: NA
j_gene: TRBJ1-1
CDR3nt: TGCAGCCTGAGGGTAGGGCGGACTGAAGCTTTCTTT
CDR3aa: CSLRVGRTEAFF

v_gene: TRBV30
abundance: NA
d_gene: NA
j_gene: TRBJ1-5
CDR3nt: TGTGCCTGGAGTGTACGGGGGGCGGCCCAGCATTTT
CDR3aa: CAWSVRGAAQHF

v_gene: TRBV29-1
abundance: few
d_gene: TRBD2
j_gene: TRBJ2-2
CDR3nt: TGCAGCGTTGCCATAGCGGGGGACAACACCGGGGAGCTGTTTTTT
CDR3aa: CSVAIAGDNTGELFF

v_gene: TRBV4-2
abundance: NA
d_gene: NA
j_gene: TRBJ1-2
CDR3nt: TGTGCCAGCAGCCAAGCGCGGGGGGCCACCAACTATGGCTACACCTTC
CDR3aa: CASSQARGATNYGYTF

v_gene: TRBV10-2
abundance: NA
d_gene: TRBD2
j_gene: TRBJ2-3
CDR3nt: TGCGCCAGCGGGGTAGGGAGGGGAACTAGCACAGATACGCAGTATTTT
CDR3aa: CASGVGRGTSTDTQYF

v_gene: TRBV19
abundance: NA
d_gene: NA
j_gene: TRBJ2-1
CDR3nt: TGTGCCAGTAGTGGAGAACTAGGGTCTGAGCAGTTCTTC
CDR3aa: CASSGELGSEQFF

v_gene: TRBV27
abundance: NA
d_gene: NA
j_gene: TRBJ1-1
CDR3nt: TGTGCCAGCAGGACACAGAACACTGAAGCTTTCTTT
CDR3aa: CASRTQNTEAFF

v_gene: TRBV19
abundance: NA
d_gene: NA
j_gene: TRBJ1-6
CDR3nt: TGTGCCTCCCGCCAGGGGCTTGGTTCACCCCTCCACTTT
CDR3aa: CASRQGLGSPLHF

v_gene: TRBV24-1
abundance: NA
d_gene: NA
j_gene: TRBJ2-2
CDR3nt: TGTGCCACCAGTGATTTTACCAGCGCCGGGGAGCTGTTTTTT
CDR3aa: CATSDFTSAGELFF

v_gene: TRBV19
abundance: NA
d_gene: NA
j_gene: TRBJ1-2
CDR3nt: TGTGCCAGTAGTATGCAAGTAGTTAACTATGGCTACACCTTC
CDR3aa: CASSMQVVNYGYTF

v_gene: TRBV27
abundance: NA
d_gene: NA
j_gene: TRBJ2-7
CDR3nt: TGTGCCAGCAGTACGGGACACACCTACGAGCAGTACTTC
CDR3aa: CASSTGHTYEQYF

v_gene: TRBV27
abundance: NA
d_gene: NA
j_gene: TRBJ1-1
CDR3nt: TGTGCCAGCAGTTTGCTCCCCCCCTCCGGGGTATACACTGAAGCTTTCTTT
CDR3aa: CASSLLPPSGVYTEAFF

v_gene: TRBV6-5
abundance: NA
d_gene: NA
j_gene: TRBJ1-3
CDR3nt: TGTGCCAGCAGTTTCACTACTGGAAACACCATATATTTT
CDR3aa: CASSFTTGNTIYF

v_gene: TRBV29-1
abundance: NA
d_gene: NA
j_gene: TRBJ1-1
CDR3nt: TGCAGCGTTGAGGCCCAAATATGGACAGTTAATCTGAACACTGAAGCTTTCTTT
CDR3aa: CSVEAQIWTVNLNTEAFF

v_gene: TRBV10-2
abundance: NA
d_gene: TRBD1
j_gene: TRBJ1-1
CDR3nt: TGCGCCAGCACTCCCGACAGGGGATGGACTGAAGCTTTCTTT
CDR3aa: CASTPDRGWTEAFF

v_gene: TRBV6-5
abundance: NA
d_gene: NA
j_gene: TRBJ1-1
CDR3nt: TGTGCCAGCAGTTACGGAAGGGAGGACACTGAAGCTTTCTTT
CDR3aa: CASSYGREDTEAFF

v_gene: TRBV2
abundance: NA
d_gene: TRBD1
j_gene: TRBJ1-6
CDR3nt: TGTGCCAGCAAGAGGGACAGAGAAACCAATTCACCCCTCCACTTT
CDR3aa: CASKRDRETNSPLHF

v_gene: TRBV24-1
abundance: NA
d_gene: NA
j_gene: TRBJ1-2
CDR3nt: TGTGCCACCCTCTTAAGGGAGAACTATGGCTACACCTTC
CDR3aa: CATLLRENYGYTF

v_gene: TRBV19
abundance: NA
d_gene: NA
j_gene: TRBJ2-2
CDR3nt: TGTGCCAGTACTTCCGAGACTCGGGGCACCGGGGAGCTGTTTTTT
CDR3aa: CASTSETRGTGELFF

v_gene: TRBV5-1
abundance: NA
d_gene: TRBD2
j_gene: TRBJ2-3
CDR3nt: TGCGCCAGCAGTTTAGGGACTAGCGGGGGGTCAGATACGCAGTATTTT
CDR3aa: CASSLGTSGGSDTQYF

v_gene: TRBV6-1
abundance: NA
d_gene: NA
j_gene: TRBJ1-1
CDR3nt: TGTGCCAGCAGTGAAAGGGAGTTCACTGAAGCTTTCTTT
CDR3aa: CASSEREFTEAFF

v_gene: TRBV27
abundance: few
d_gene: TRBD1
j_gene: TRBJ2-2
CDR3nt: TGTGCCAGCAGTTTCGGAGCCTATGGACAGGGCAACACCGGGGAGCTGTTTTTT
CDR3aa: CASSFGAYGQGNTGELFF

v_gene: TRBV3-1/TRBV3-2
abundance: NA
d_gene: NA
j_gene: TRBJ1-2
CDR3nt: TGTGCCAGCAGCCCCTTAAGCAGGGTGGATGGCTACACCTTC
CDR3aa: CASSPLSRVDGYTF

v_gene: TRBV3-1/TRBV3-2
abundance: NA
d_gene: TRBD2
j_gene: TRBJ2-2
CDR3nt: TGTGCCAGCAGCTTGGGACTAGCGGGGGGAAGGGTGACCGGGGAGCTGTTTTTT
CDR3aa: CASSLGLAGGRVTGELFF

v_gene: TRBV15
abundance: NA
d_gene: NA
j_gene: TRBJ1-5
CDR3nt: TGTGCCACCAGCAGAGATGGAAGGAGACCCCAGCATTTT
CDR3aa: CATSRDGRRPQHF

v_gene: TRBV6-5
abundance: NA
d_gene: NA
j_gene: TRBJ2-5
CDR3nt: TGTGCCAGCAGGGAGGGGAGGATAGAGACCCAGTACTTC
CDR3aa: CASREGRIETQYF

v_gene: TRBV5-6
abundance: once
d_gene: NA
j_gene: TRBJ2-4
CDR3nt: TGTGCCAGCAGCTTGGGGCAGGGGTTAGCCAAAAACATTCAGTACTTC
CDR3aa: CASSLGQGLAKNIQYF

v_gene: TRBV5-4
abundance: NA
d_gene: NA
j_gene: TRBJ1-2
CDR3nt: TGTGCCAGCAGCAGCACGGGGGTCCCGGGGGGCTACACCTTC
CDR3aa: CASSSTGVPGGYTF

v_gene: TRBV7-3
abundance: NA
d_gene: TRBD1
j_gene: TRBJ2-5
CDR3nt: TGTGCCAGCAGCTACAGGGGGGACAGTCAAGAGACCCAGTACTTC
CDR3aa: CASSYRGDSQETQYF

v_gene: TRBV10-1
abundance: NA
d_gene: NA
j_gene: TRBJ2-2
CDR3nt: TGCGCCAGCAGTGTGGACACCGACACCGGGGAGCTGTTTTTT
CDR3aa: CASSVDTDTGELFF